This entry lists 32 T cell receptor beta chains sequenced from one sample in a study of cytomegalovirus exposure and HLA in healthy donors. Both 60 Vbeta primers and 13 Jbeta primers went into the PCR. Produced via immunoSEQ multiplex PCR; TCRdb's table is partial and in-frame only. The data hold about 150,000 clones, with around 82% observed a single time. Sequenced: PBMCs. The receptors here all came from a woman aged 40 to 49 in good health and CMV-seropositive.

The chain carries TRBV15 and TRBJ2-7; 10 nucleotides agree with TRBD2. V shed 3 bases and J 1 base; nucleotides not matched to a gene: 6. The CDR3 consists of 16 residues. The germline V gene encodes CDR1 LNHNV and CDR2 YYDKDF (reference sequence). The CDR3: CATSRGLAGVSYEQYF. The CDR3 DNA sequence: TGTGCCACCAGCAGGGGTCTAGCGGGAGTTTCCTACGAGCAGTACTTC.

This clone occurred once. V usage is TRBV4-1 and J usage is TRBJ2-3, with 10 bases aligning to TRBD2. With V trimmed by 1 base and J by 0 bases, 4 bases remained unmatched. The CDR3 covers 17 residues. Germline loops: CDR1 MGHRA, CDR2 YSYEKL. The CDR3 loop is CASSQVRLAGSTDTQYF. The CDR3 DNA is TGCGCCAGCAGCCAAGTTAGACTAGCGGGCAGCACAGATACGCAGTATTTT.

V gene TRBV14 combines with J gene TRBJ1-4; D may be TRBD1 (6 bases). The V gene's germline CDR1 is SGHDN and CDR2 FVKESK. The V and J ends lost 5 bases and 5 bases respectively, with 18 bases between them. The CDR3 runs to 16 residues. The CDR3 nucleotides read TGTGCCAGCAGCACGTATTACGACAGGCCGAATGAAAAACTGTTTTTT. This encodes CASSTYYDRPNEKLFF. The complete variable domain, with remaining parts taken from reference TRBV14 and TRBJ1-4, reads EAGVTQFPSHSVIEKGQTVTLRCDPISGHDNLYWYRRVMGKEIKFLLHFVKESKQDESGMPNNRFLAERTGGTYSTLKVQPAELEDSGVYFCASSTYYDRPNEKLFFGSGTQLSVL.

The CDR3 DNA reads TGTGCCAGCAGTGAAGAGAGGGGGGATACGCAGTATTTT. Translated: CASSEERGDTQYF. This chain uses TRBV2 with TRBJ2-3; perhaps TRBD1 as D (6 bases). The CDR3 covers 13 residues. The V end lost 1 base, the J end lost 6 bases, and 8 bases lay between the germline ends. Germline V lookup: CDR1 SNHLY, CDR2 FYNNEI.

This clone appeared a single time. The chain carries TRBV5-6 and TRBJ2-7; TRBD2 matches 9 bases. J was trimmed by 4 bases and V by 2 bases; bases with no gene match: 4. CDR3 length equals 14 residues. Per the germline V gene, CDR1 is SGHDT and CDR2 is YYEEEE. The CDR3 reads CASSFSLAGYEQYF. The CDR3 bases are TGTGCCAGCAGCTTTTCACTAGCGGGTTACGAGCAGTACTTC.

The V call is TRBV30, the J call TRBJ2-2, with 14 bases aligning to TRBD2. The CDR3 extends over 17 amino acids. Germline CDR1 is GTSNPN and CDR2 is SVGIG (reference sequence). Trimming removed 3 bases from V and 2 bases from J; junction bases left unmatched: 5. The CDR3 DNA reads TGTGCCTGGAGCGCCGGGACTAGCGGGGGCAACACCGGGGAGCTGTTTTTT. Translated: CAWSAGTSGGNTGELFF.

V is TRBV7-3 and J is TRBJ2-1; a weak D match, TRBD2 (6 bases). V lost 5 bases and J 1 base, leaving 15 bases between the germline ends. Germline V gene data show CDR1 as SGHTA and CDR2 as FQGTGA. The CDR3 runs to 16 residues. As DNA, the CDR3 is TGTGCCAGCAGCCCACTAGCAGGAGTTTCCTACAATGAGCAGTTCTTC. Amino acids: CASSPLAGVSYNEQFF. Combining the CDR3 with reference TRBV7-3 and TRBJ2-1 gives the whole variable domain GAGVSQTPSNKVTEKGKYVELRCDPISGHTALYWYRQSLGQGPEFLIYFQGTGAADDSGLPNDRFFAVRPEGSVSTLKIQRTERGDSAVYLCASSPLAGVSYNEQFFGPGTRLTVL.

The V call is TRBV28, the J call TRBJ1-5, with D possibly being TRBD1 (6 bases). Trimming removed 6 bases from V and 5 bases from J, with 17 bases in between. The CDR3 sequence is 15 residues long. The germline V gene encodes CDR1 MDHEN and CDR2 SYDVKM. The CDR3 nucleotides read TGTGCCAGCAGCACCTCGGGGGGCGCCCATCAGCCCCAGCATTTT. This translates into CASSTSGGAHQPQHF. The full variable domain, its missing parts supplied by reference TRBV28 and TRBJ1-5, is DVKVTQSSRYLVKRTGEKVFLECVQDMDHENMFWYRQDPGLGLRLIYFSYDVKMKEKGDIPEGYSVSREKKERFSLILESASTNQTSMYLCASSTSGGAHQPQHFGDGTRLSIL.

CDR3 amino acids: CASSAGQGGTEAFF. In nucleotides, the CDR3 is TGTGCCAGCAGCGCCGGACAGGGAGGAACTGAAGCTTTCTTT. V is TRBV9 and J is TRBJ1-1; TRBD1 agrees at 8 bases. The CDR3 has 14 residues. Unmatched junction bases numbered 6, after V lost 3 bases and J lost 5 bases. Looked up from germline, CDR1 is SGDLS and CDR2 is YYNGEE.

This clone was recorded only once. This chain uses TRBV6-6 with TRBJ1-2; 7 bases line up with TRBD1. The length of the CDR3 is 16 residues. Germline V CDR1 and CDR2: MNHNY, SVGAGI (reference sequence). After removal of 2 bases from V and 4 bases from J, the junction contained 10 bases not matched to a gene. The DNA for the CDR3 is TGTGCCAGCAGTTACGCAAACGACAGGGAACGCTATGGCTACACCTTC. Amino acids: CASSYANDRERYGYTF.

This clone was recorded only once. This rearrangement joins TRBV27 to TRBJ1-1; D may be TRBD1 (6 bases). The V end lost 7 bases, the J end lost 8 bases, and 17 bases lay between the germline ends. There are 13 residues in the CDR3. Germline CDR1 is MNHEY and CDR2 is SMNVEV (reference sequence). The CDR3 sequence is CASKGWGQLEAFF. The CDR3 region has the DNA TGTGCCAGCAAGGGCTGGGGGCAGCTAGAAGCTTTCTTT.

This clone showed up just a few times. The J gene is TRBJ1-4, the V gene TRBV11-2; D might be TRBD1 (5 bases). Germline values: CDR1 SGHAT, CDR2 FQNNGV. The V end was cut by 5 bases, the J end by 8 bases, with 12 bases between. This CDR3 contains 13 residues. The DNA of the CDR3 is TGTGCCAGCAGCGCCCGACAGTACGAAAAACTGTTTTTT. Translation gives CASSARQYEKLFF.

Only one count was recorded for this clone. Compared with germline, one end of the junction differs, possibly owing to a read error. V usage is TRBV30 and J usage is TRBJ1-3, with 7 bases aligning to TRBD1. This CDR3 has 15 amino acids. From germline, CDR1 is GTSNPN and CDR2 SVGIG (reference sequence). This chain's CDR3 is CAWRDETGSANTIYF. CDR3 nucleotides: TGTGCCTGGAGGGATGAGACAGGGTCTGCAAACACCATATATTTT.

The chain has TRBV2 and TRBJ2-7; 7 nucleotides match TRBD2. Per the germline V gene, CDR1 is SNHLY and CDR2 is FYNNEI. V trimming: 10 bases; J trimming: 12 bases; junction bases outside the gene matches: 12. CDR3 length: 11 residues. CDR3 loop: CATGTTLQVYF. The CDR3 coding sequence is TGTGCCACCGGGACTACCTTACAAGTGTACTTC. Together with reference TRBV2 and TRBJ2-7, the CDR3 gives the full variable domain: EPEVTQTPSHQVTQMGQEVILRCVPISNHLYFYWYRQILGQKVEFLVSFYNNEISEKSEIFDDQFSVERPDGSNFTLKIRSTKLEDSAMYFCATGTTLQVYFGPGTRLTVT.

The V call is TRBV5-1, the J call TRBJ2-3; 12 bases fit TRBD2. The CDR3 covers 16 residues. Germline CDR1 is SGHRS and CDR2 is YFSETQ. V shed 2 bases and J 6 bases; nucleotides not matched to a gene: 7. Here the CDR3 reads CASSFWTSGVVDTQYF. The CDR3 nucleotides are TGCGCCAGCAGCTTCTGGACTAGCGGGGTTGTGGATACGCAGTATTTT.

This clone occurred a few times. DNA for the CDR3: TGTGCCAGTCGTAGGCAGGTTAATGAAAAACTGTTTTTT. Protein sequence: CASRRQVNEKLFF. This sequence joins TRBV19 and TRBJ1-4; D gene unclear. Trimming shortened V by 8 bases and J by 4 bases, and 11 bases separated the two germline ends. The CDR3 extends over 13 amino acids. Germline assignment: CDR1 LNHDA and CDR2 SQIVND (reference sequence).

The V call is TRBV2, the J call TRBJ2-7; D not certain. Germline V CDR1 and CDR2: SNHLY, FYNNEI. There are 12 residues in the CDR3. V was pared by 2 bases and J by 4 bases, with 6 bases between. Written as DNA, the CDR3 is TGTGCCAGCAGTGAACAACTTTACGAGCAGTACTTC. This codes for CASSEQLYEQYF. Full variable domain (rest looked up from reference TRBV2 and TRBJ2-7): EPEVTQTPSHQVTQMGQEVILRCVPISNHLYFYWYRQILGQKVEFLVSFYNNEISEKSEIFDDQFSVERPDGSNFTLKIRSTKLEDSAMYFCASSEQLYEQYFGPGTRLTVT.

The chain has TRBV2 and TRBJ2-7; 7 positions agree with TRBD1. This CDR3 has 15 amino acids. V shed 6 bases, J shed 2 bases, and the junction held 10 bases outside the gene matches. Germline loops: CDR1 SNHLY, CDR2 FYNNEI. CDR3 nucleotides: TGTGCCAGCAGGCCCCGACAGGGTATCCCCTACGAGCAGTACTTC. Its translation: CASRPRQGIPYEQYF.

Regarding this clone: The sample contains more than one DNA sequence encoding this CDR3. The V gene is TRBV6-1, the J gene TRBJ2-7; 7 bases line up with TRBD2. The junction had 12 bases not matched to a gene; V was cut back by 10 bases and J by 0 bases. The germline CDR1 and CDR2 sequences are MNHNS and SASEGT. The CDR3 extends over 15 amino acids. CDR3 in amino acids: CATQRGGTISYEQYF. CDR3 in DNA: TGTGCCACCCAACGAGGAGGGACTATCTCCTACGAGCAGTACTTC.

The chain couples TRBV5-1 to TRBJ1-1, with D possibly being TRBD1 (6 bases). This CDR3 has 16 amino acids. The V gene's germline CDR1 is SGHRS and CDR2 YFSETQ. Trimming stripped 2 bases from V and 2 bases from J, with 16 bases between. CDR3 in amino acids: CASSLQGLGVNTEAFF. The CDR3 coding sequence is TGCGCCAGCAGCTTACAGGGCTTGGGGGTCAACACTGAAGCTTTCTTT. Complete variable domain (other parts from reference TRBV5-1 and TRBJ1-1): KAGVTQTPRYLIKTRGQQVTLSCSPISGHRSVSWYQQTPGQGLQFLFEYFSETQRNKGNFPGRFSGRQFSNSRSEMNVSTLELGDSALYLCASSLQGLGVNTEAFFGQGTRLTVV.

The chain has TRBV2 and TRBJ1-2, with D unresolved. The V end lost 6 bases, the J end lost 6 bases, and 17 bases lay between the germline ends. Germline values: CDR1 SNHLY, CDR2 FYNNEI. The CDR3 runs 14 residues. CDR3 region: CASRGDSLLNGYTF. For the CDR3, the DNA is TGTGCCAGCAGGGGAGATTCTCTCCTTAATGGCTACACCTTC.

The chain links TRBV4-2 to TRBJ2-5; 9 bases match TRBD2. The germline gives CDR1 LGHNA, CDR2 YNFKEQ. V trimming: 1 base; J trimming: 1 base; junction bases outside the gene matches: 7. The CDR3 runs 17 residues. The CDR3 protein is CASSQGLLAGLQETQYF. In DNA form, the CDR3 reads TGTGCCAGCAGCCAAGGCCTCCTAGCGGGACTCCAAGAGACCCAGTACTTC.

The sample holds one count of this clone. This chain uses TRBV28 with TRBJ1-2; a weak D match, TRBD1 (6 bases). The CDR3 is 14 amino acids. The V gene lost 2 bases and the J gene lost 6 bases, with 13 bases spanning the gap. CDR1 and CDR2 (germline): MDHEN, SYDVKM. The CDR3, as DNA: TGTGCCAGCAGTTTAGCGGGGGCCTGGAATGGCTACACCTTC. Protein product: CASSLAGAWNGYTF.

This chain joins TRBV29-1 and TRBJ1-1, with a possible D match to TRBD1 (5 bases). The CDR3 is 11 residues long. V was trimmed by 5 bases and J by 5 bases, leaving 9 bases between them. Germline CDR1 and CDR2: SQVTM and ANQGSEA. In DNA form, the CDR3 reads TGCAGCGTTCTACCAGGGACTGAAGCTTTCTTT. This encodes CSVLPGTEAFF.

V and J are TRBV4-1 and TRBJ2-5; D is unclear. The V gene's germline CDR1 is MGHRA and CDR2 YSYEKL. The CDR3 has 13 residues. V dropped 2 bases and J dropped 0 bases, with 4 bases sitting between them. The CDR3 region has the DNA TGCGCCAGCAGCCAACCGGACCAAGAGACCCAGTACTTC. It specifies CASSQPDQETQYF.

The gene calls are TRBV7-9 and TRBJ2-7; 7 bases are a match to TRBD1. Unmatched junction bases numbered 4, after V lost 4 bases and J lost 7 bases. The germline V gene has CDR1 SEHNR and CDR2 FQNEAQ (reference sequence). This CDR3 is 12 amino acids long. CDR3 nucleotides: TGTGCCAGCAGCTCGACAGGGCGAGAGCAGTACTTC. Translating it yields CASSSTGREQYF.

The rearrangement links TRBV11-2 to TRBJ2-5; tentatively, D is TRBD1 (6 bases). The CDR3 consists of 17 residues. The germline gives CDR1 SGHAT, CDR2 FQNNGV. The V gene lost 0 bases and the J gene lost 5 bases, with 19 bases spanning the gap. CDR3 bases: TGTGCCAGCAGCTTAGATCCGGCGCGCCCAACAGGGGAGACCCAGTACTTC. Protein: CASSLDPARPTGETQYF.

The CDR3 nucleotides read TGTGCCAGCAGTCAGCTTCTCTCCGGGGACACTGAAGCTTTCTTT. Translating gives CASSQLLSGDTEAFF. The genes are TRBV6-6 and TRBJ1-1; no clear D. The V end was cut by 5 bases, the J end by 3 bases, with 16 bases between. This CDR3 has 15 residues. Germline V gene sequence: CDR1 MNHNY, CDR2 SVGAGI (reference sequence).

The chain uses TRBV6-5 and TRBJ2-7, with 8 positions matching TRBD2. Per the germline V gene, CDR1 is MNHEY and CDR2 is SVGAGI. This CDR3 region has 14 residues. Unmatched junction bases numbered 11, after V lost 5 bases and J lost 8 bases. CDR3 in DNA: TGTGCCAGCAGTGACCTTAGCGGGAATGCCAAGCAGTACTTC. Its protein product is CASSDLSGNAKQYF.

This chain uses TRBV27 with TRBJ1-2; D gene ambiguous. V was trimmed by 6 bases and J by 8 bases, leaving 19 bases between them. Germline V gene data show CDR1 as MNHEY and CDR2 as SMNVEV (reference sequence). This CDR3 is 14 amino acids long. The DNA of the CDR3 is TGTGCCAGCAGGGACGTTGGACTCATGGGAGGCTACACCTTC. It codes for CASRDVGLMGGYTF.

The V gene is TRBV4-2, the J gene TRBJ2-5, with TRBD2 identical over 7 bases. Trimming took 0 bases from V and 3 from J; bases not matched to a gene: 4. CDR1 and CDR2 from the germline V gene are LGHNA and YNFKEQ. This CDR3 region has 15 residues. CDR3 protein: CASSQESGREETQYF. CDR3 in DNA: TGTGCCAGCAGCCAAGAGTCAGGGAGGGAAGAGACCCAGTACTTC.

The chain employs TRBV13 and TRBJ2-7, with 9 bases matching TRBD1. After removal of 5 bases from V and 5 bases from J, the junction contained 7 bases not matched to a gene. This CDR3 contains 14 residues. Germline loops: CDR1 PRHDT, CDR2 FYEKMQ (reference sequence). CDR3: CASSAGTGIDEQYF. The DNA for the CDR3 is TGTGCCAGCAGCGCCGGGACAGGGATCGACGAGCAGTACTTC.